This T cell receptor (beta chain) is from a study of T cell responses to AZD1222 COVID-19 vaccine. Comment on this clone: What it binds is not known.

The CDR3 loop spans 15 amino acids. Germline V CDR1 and CDR2: LNHNV, YYDKDF (reference sequence). J gave up 4 bases and V 4 bases, and 4 bases lay outside the gene matches. Data came from immunoSEQ multiplex PCR; TCRdb stores just in-frame clones and leaves some out. The table includes about 69,000 clones, roughly 80% detected once. Whole-study findings and limits: Across spike, vaccine-associated CD4 TCRs were found, dominant at 160-218 and 743-854.

The chain uses TRBV15 and TRBJ2-1; TRBD2 matches 10 bases. The clonotype originates from an adult who received the AZD1222 COVID-19 vaccine. Sequenced here: peripheral blood, sampled 28 days after the second AZD1222 dose. Here the CDR3 DNA reads TGTGCCACCAGCAAAGAGCGGGGGGGATACAATGAGCAGTTCTTC. This encodes CATSKERGGYNEQFF. The variable domain in full, with the rest retrieved from reference TRBV15 and TRBJ2-1, is DAMVIQNPRYQVTQFGKPVTLSCSQTLNHNVMYWYQQKSSQAPKLLFHYYDKDFNNEADTPDNFQSRRPNTSFCFLDIRSPGLGDTAMYLCATSKERGGYNEQFFGPGTRLTVL.